The T cell receptor (beta chain) described here comes from a study of monozygotic twins with inflammatory bowel disease. On this clonotype: Its target is unknown.

This CDR3 comprises 15 residues. CDR1 is SGDLS, CDR2 YYNGEE, per germline. Findings and caveats of the study: Patients with IBD had less TCRbeta diversity (inverse Simpson) than their healthy co-twins. The results supported no single strong signal or clonotype associated with IBD. People with IBD had fewer clonotypes in common with others than healthy twins did, especially with disease activity.

One blood sample of 2 to 2.5 ml was taken from each donor. Using the 5' RACE reads, TCRdb records one entry per CDR3 protein without DNA. This repertoire includes roughly 320,000 distinct CDR3 sequences. Material: blood. The chain recombines TRBV9 with TRBJ1-1; no DNA is available, so the TRBD1 call from TCRdb remains unchecked. The receptor was derived from a human donor with ulcerative colitis or Crohn's disease, or a healthy co-twin of an affected twin (not recorded which). The CDR3 reads CASSGETGGNTEAFF. Drawing the rest from reference TRBV9 and TRBJ1-1, the complete variable domain is DSGVTQTPKHLITATGQRVTLRCSPRSGDLSVYWYQQSLDQGLQFLIQYYNGEERAKGNILERFSAQQFPDLHSELNLSSLELGDSALYFCASSGETGGNTEAFFGQGTRLTVV.